This T cell receptor (beta chain) is from a study of neurological immune-mediated disorders. Regarding the study as a whole: None of the CDR3 amino acid sequences in expanded clones turned up in more than one subject, which points to private repertoires in all groups. Phylogenetically, 18 of 34 multiple sclerosis patients' repertoires fell into one related-CDR3 cluster, a possible signature.

Template-switch 5'RACE cDNA synthesis added a 10-nucleotide unique molecular identifier. Every sequencing run produced over 160 million TCR-beta sequences, and the sequences from any one run covered 15-18 subjects. TCRdb redid the calling of the 5' RACE reads with MiXCR, one entry per CDR3 protein. The table shows 66,000 or so distinct CDR3 sequences, with roughly 5.6% occurring only once. This CDR3 spans 13 amino acids. CDR1 and CDR2 (germline): SGHDT, YYEEEE. The ends lost 7 bases at V and 6 bases at J; junction bases unmatched: 5. This clonotype was observed many times. The antigen remains undetermined.

Material for sequencing was PBMCs. The sequence was collected from a woman aged 25 to 39 with multiple sclerosis. V and J are TRBV5-6 and TRBJ2-2, with 8 bases lining up with TRBD1. The CDR3: CASAGTGAGELFF. Written as DNA, the CDR3 is TGTGCCAGCGCTGGGACAGGAGCCGGGGAGCTGTTTTTT.